This entry lists 16 T cell receptor beta chains sequenced from one sample in a study of T cell responses to AZD1222 COVID-19 vaccine. The repertoire was sequenced with immunoSEQ multiplex PCR; TCRdb's copy has only in-frame clones and lacks some. The table has about 150,000 clones, more than 85% seen once. Here the sequenced sample was peripheral blood, taken 28 days after the second AZD1222 dose. Receptors were obtained from an adult who received the AZD1222 COVID-19 vaccine.

V is TRBV3-1 (or the pseudogene TRBV3-2) and J is TRBJ2-5; 9 positions match TRBD1. The V gene end was trimmed by 4 bases and the J gene end by 1 base; junction bases not matched to a gene: 4. The CDR3 totals 15 residues. CDR1 LGHDT and CDR2 YNNKEL come from the germline V gene (reference sequence). CDR3 bases: TGTGCCAGCAGCCTCCTACAGGGGGCCCAAGAGACCCAGTACTTC. It codes for CASSLLQGAQETQYF.

V gene TRBV7-6 combines with J gene TRBJ2-7; D tentatively fits TRBD1 or TRBD2 (5 bases each). The CDR3 runs to 17 residues. Per germline, CDR1 SGHVS and CDR2 FNYEAQ. V was clipped by 5 bases and J by 1 base, with 21 bases between them. CDR3 amino acids: CASSQRGGVGDSYEQYF. The DNA for the CDR3 is TGTGCCAGCAGCCAGAGGGGCGGAGTGGGGGATTCCTACGAGCAGTACTTC.

The V and J genes are TRBV7-3 and TRBJ2-3, with D possibly TRBD1 on 5 matching bases. The V end lost 5 bases, the J end lost 0 bases, and 18 bases lay between the germline ends. This CDR3 spans 17 amino acids. Germline CDR1 is SGHTA and CDR2 is FQGTGA. The CDR3 nucleotides are TGTGCCAGCAGCGTAAGAAGACAGACCGATAGCACAGATACGCAGTATTTT. This gives the protein CASSVRRQTDSTDTQYF.

This chain uses TRBV14 with TRBJ1-1; D uncertain. V shed 0 bases and J shed 3 bases, with 20 bases lying between them. Germline V gene data show CDR1 as SGHDN and CDR2 as FVKESK. This CDR3 comprises 18 residues. For the CDR3, the DNA is TGTGCCAGCAGCCAAGATAATATCGGATGGTTTCAGGACACTGAAGCTTTCTTT. Its protein is CASSQDNIGWFQDTEAFF.

The V gene is TRBV7-2, the J gene TRBJ1-5; D is unresolved. V lost 4 bases to trimming and J lost 0 bases, with 10 bases between them. Germline lookup yields CDR1 SGHTA and CDR2 FQGNSA. The CDR3 covers 15 residues. CDR3 protein: CASSSRRDSNQPQHF. The CDR3 DNA sequence: TGTGCCAGCAGCTCGAGGCGGGATAGCAATCAGCCCCAGCATTTT. Supplemented by reference TRBV7-2 and TRBJ1-5, the full variable domain reads GAGVSQSPSNKVTEKGKDVELRCDPISGHTALYWYRQSLGQGLEFLIYFQGNSAPDKSGLPSDRFSAERTGGSVSTLTIQRTQQEDSAVYLCASSSRRDSNQPQHFGDGTRLSIL.

The chain carries TRBV11-1 and TRBJ2-1, with D maybe TRBD1 (6 bases). Trimming took off 0 bases at V and 0 bases at J, with 9 bases between the two ends. This CDR3 is built from 16 residues. Germline V lookup: CDR1 SGHAT, CDR2 FQDESV (reference sequence). CDR3 region: CASSLAGASSYNEQFF. As DNA, the CDR3 is TGTGCCAGCAGCTTAGCGGGGGCTAGCTCCTACAATGAGCAGTTCTTC.

This chain connects TRBV2 to TRBJ1-1; D perhaps matches TRBD1 (6 bases). This CDR3 is 17 amino acids long. V was pared by 7 bases and J by 1 base, with 22 bases between. Germline values: CDR1 SNHLY, CDR2 FYNNEI. The CDR3 sequence: CASTKGGTNLRNTEAFF. Here the CDR3 DNA reads TGTGCCAGCACCAAAGGCGGGACAAACCTAAGGAACACTGAAGCTTTCTTT. Combining the CDR3 with reference TRBV2 and TRBJ1-1 gives the whole variable domain EPEVTQTPSHQVTQMGQEVILRCVPISNHLYFYWYRQILGQKVEFLVSFYNNEISEKSEIFDDQFSVERPDGSNFTLKIRSTKLEDSAMYFCASTKGGTNLRNTEAFFGQGTRLTVV.

The rearrangement links TRBV2 to TRBJ2-2; D not resolved. V gave up 6 bases and J gave up 5 bases, with 13 bases separating them. The CDR3 contains 14 residues. The germline V gene has CDR1 SNHLY and CDR2 FYNNEI. The CDR3 spells CASRDRWRTGELFF. The CDR3 nucleotides read TGTGCCAGCAGGGACCGGTGGCGTACCGGGGAGCTGTTTTTT.

This chain connects TRBV6-4 to TRBJ1-1; perhaps TRBD1 as D (5 bases). The CDR3 consists of 13 residues. The germline V gene has CDR1 MRHNA and CDR2 SNTAGT. Deletions cut 2 bases from V and 8 bases from J, with 12 bases between. CDR3 sequence: CASSDQSAGEAFF. In DNA, the CDR3 is TGTGCCAGCAGTGACCAGTCGGCAGGGGAAGCTTTCTTT.

The J gene is TRBJ1-1, the V gene TRBV4-2, with 8 bases lining up with TRBD1. Trimming cost V 5 bases and J 2 bases; bases outside gene matches: 7. The CDR3 is made up of 15 amino acids. Germline lookup yields CDR1 LGHNA and CDR2 YNFKEQ. Here the CDR3 DNA reads TGTGCCAGCAGCGCAGGGGGCGGCCCAAACACTGAAGCTTTCTTT. It yields the protein CASSAGGGPNTEAFF.

J is TRBJ2-7 and V is TRBV5-1; D ambiguous. Trimming took 4 bases from V and 1 from J, leaving 3 bases between them. CDR1 and CDR2 from the germline V gene are SGHRS and YFSETQ. This CDR3 spans 11 amino acids. Here the CDR3 reads CASSASYEQYF. CDR3 coding DNA: TGCGCCAGCAGCGCGTCCTACGAGCAGTACTTC.

This chain uses TRBV4-2 with TRBJ2-7, with D maybe TRBD2 (6 bases). V gave up 0 bases and J gave up 1 base, with 16 bases separating them. There are 17 residues in the CDR3. CDR1 is LGHNA, CDR2 YNFKEQ, per germline. CDR3 coding DNA: TGTGCCAGCAGCCAAGAACCCCGGGCCGGGGGATCCTACGAGCAGTACTTC. This codes for CASSQEPRAGGSYEQYF.

The chain joins TRBV2 to TRBJ1-1, with unresolved D. The germline V gene encodes CDR1 SNHLY and CDR2 FYNNEI. The V end was cut by 5 bases, the J end by 1 base, with 11 bases between. The CDR3 is made up of 14 amino acids. The CDR3 spells CASSPRQANTEAFF. The CDR3 DNA sequence: TGTGCCAGCAGTCCCCGGCAGGCGAACACTGAAGCTTTCTTT.

The chain joins TRBV11-2 to TRBJ2-5, with 7 bases lining up with TRBD2. V trimming: 0 bases; J trimming: 4 bases; junction bases outside the gene matches: 5. This CDR3 has 15 residues. Looked up from germline, CDR1 is SGHAT and CDR2 is FQNNGV. The CDR3 region has the DNA TGTGCCAGCAGCTTAGATTCGGGAGGCGGAGAGACCCAGTACTTC. Translated: CASSLDSGGGETQYF.

CDR3 DNA: TGTGCCAGCAGCCCCCTGACAGGGACGAACTATGGCTACACCTTC. Its protein product is CASSPLTGTNYGYTF. The rearrangement joins TRBV7-9 to TRBJ1-2, with 7 bases lining up with TRBD1. This CDR3 comprises 15 residues. CDR1 is SEHNR and CDR2 is FQNEAQ in the germline V gene (reference sequence). The V gene end was trimmed by 5 bases and the J gene end by 2 bases; junction bases not matched to a gene: 8. Based on the CDR3 plus reference TRBV7-9 and TRBJ1-2, the full variable domain is DTGVSQNPRHKITKRGQNVTFRCDPISEHNRLYWYRQTLGQGPEFLTYFQNEAQLEKSRLLSDRFSAERPKGSFSTLEIQRTEQGDSAMYLCASSPLTGTNYGYTFGSGTRLTVV.

V gene TRBV27 combines with J gene TRBJ1-1; no definite D call. The CDR3 has 15 amino acids. V lost 0 bases and J lost 1, with 9 bases in between. Germline-derived CDR1 and CDR2 are MNHEY and SMNVEV (reference sequence). CDR3 amino acids: CASSLSGDPNTEAFF. Written as DNA, the CDR3 is TGTGCCAGCAGTTTATCTGGCGACCCGAACACTGAAGCTTTCTTT.